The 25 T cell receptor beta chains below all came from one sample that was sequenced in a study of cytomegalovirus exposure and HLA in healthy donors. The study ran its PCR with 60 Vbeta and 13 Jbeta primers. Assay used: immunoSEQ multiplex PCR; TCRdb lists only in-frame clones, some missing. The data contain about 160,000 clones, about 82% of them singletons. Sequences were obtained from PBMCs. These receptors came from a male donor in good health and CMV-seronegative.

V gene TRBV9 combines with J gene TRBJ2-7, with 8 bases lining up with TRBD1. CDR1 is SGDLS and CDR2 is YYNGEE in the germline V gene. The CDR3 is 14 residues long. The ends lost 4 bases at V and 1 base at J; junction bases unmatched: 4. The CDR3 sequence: CASSPDRGSYEQYF. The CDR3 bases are TGTGCCAGCAGCCCTGACAGGGGATCCTACGAGCAGTACTTC.

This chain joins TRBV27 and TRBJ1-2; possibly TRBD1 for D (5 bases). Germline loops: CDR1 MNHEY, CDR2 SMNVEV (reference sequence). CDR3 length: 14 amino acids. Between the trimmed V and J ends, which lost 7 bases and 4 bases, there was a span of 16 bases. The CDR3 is CASKTGDSLYGYTF. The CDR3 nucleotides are TGTGCCAGCAAGACGGGGGACTCGCTCTATGGCTACACCTTC.

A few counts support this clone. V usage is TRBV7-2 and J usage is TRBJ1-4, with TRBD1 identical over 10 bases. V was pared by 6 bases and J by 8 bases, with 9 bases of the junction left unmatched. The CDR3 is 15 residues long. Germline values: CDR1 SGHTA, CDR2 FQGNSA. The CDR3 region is CASSSPGQGNEKLFF. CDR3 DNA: TGTGCCAGCAGTTCACCGGGACAGGGGAACGAAAAACTGTTTTTT.

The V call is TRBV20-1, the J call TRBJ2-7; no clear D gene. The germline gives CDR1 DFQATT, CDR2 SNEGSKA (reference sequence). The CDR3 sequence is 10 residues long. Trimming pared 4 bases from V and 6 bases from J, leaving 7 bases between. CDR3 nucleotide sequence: TGCAGTGCTAACTCACCCGAGCAGTACTTC. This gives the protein CSANSPEQYF.

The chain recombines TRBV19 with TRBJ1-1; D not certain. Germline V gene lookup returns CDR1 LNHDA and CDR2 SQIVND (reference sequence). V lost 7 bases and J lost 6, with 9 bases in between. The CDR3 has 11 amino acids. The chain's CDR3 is CASMRAAEAFF. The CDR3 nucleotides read TGTGCCAGTATGAGGGCGGCTGAAGCTTTCTTT.

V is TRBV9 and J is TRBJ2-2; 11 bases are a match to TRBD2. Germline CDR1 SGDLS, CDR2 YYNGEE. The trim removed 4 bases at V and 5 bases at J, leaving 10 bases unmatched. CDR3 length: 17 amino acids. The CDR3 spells CASSPVLAGAGTGELFF. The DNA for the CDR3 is TGTGCCAGCAGCCCAGTACTAGCGGGAGCAGGTACCGGGGAGCTGTTTTTT.

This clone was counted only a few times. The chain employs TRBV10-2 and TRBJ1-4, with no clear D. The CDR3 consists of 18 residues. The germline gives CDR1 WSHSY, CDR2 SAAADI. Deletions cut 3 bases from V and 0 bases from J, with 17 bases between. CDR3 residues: CASSDVLAESATNEKLFF. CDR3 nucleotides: TGCGCCAGCAGTGACGTTTTGGCGGAGTCCGCAACTAATGAAAAACTGTTTTTT.

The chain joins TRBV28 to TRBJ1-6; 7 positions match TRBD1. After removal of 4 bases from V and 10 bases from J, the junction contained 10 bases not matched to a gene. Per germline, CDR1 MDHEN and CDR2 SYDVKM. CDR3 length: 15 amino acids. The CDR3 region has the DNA TGTGCCAGCAGTTCCAGACGGACAGGATCCTCACCCCTCCACTTT. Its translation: CASSSRRTGSSPLHF.

The CDR3 bases are TGTGCCAGCACTCTAGGCGGGACAGGGGGACCCTACGAGCAGTACTTC. It is translated as CASTLGGTGGPYEQYF. The chain joins TRBV28 to TRBJ2-7; 11 bases fit TRBD1. The CDR3 is 16 residues long. The trim removed 7 bases at V and 2 bases at J, leaving 10 bases unmatched. The germline V gene has CDR1 MDHEN and CDR2 SYDVKM.

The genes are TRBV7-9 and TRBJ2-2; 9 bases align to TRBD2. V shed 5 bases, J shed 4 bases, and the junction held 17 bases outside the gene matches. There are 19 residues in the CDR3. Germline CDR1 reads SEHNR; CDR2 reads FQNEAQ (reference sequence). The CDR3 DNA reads TGTGCCAGCAGCCGACGTACCGTCGCGGGAGGGCCCGGCACCGGGGAGCTGTTTTTT. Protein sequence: CASSRRTVAGGPGTGELFF.

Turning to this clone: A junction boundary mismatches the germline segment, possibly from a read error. The CDR3 region has the DNA TGCGCTGTTACCGGGGGGGATACGCAGTATTTT. Amino acid sequence: CAVTGGDTQYF. The chain carries TRBV6-6 and TRBJ2-3, with TRBD2 matching 7 bases. The CDR3 contains 11 residues. The germline V gene encodes CDR1 MNHNY and CDR2 SVGAGI (reference sequence).

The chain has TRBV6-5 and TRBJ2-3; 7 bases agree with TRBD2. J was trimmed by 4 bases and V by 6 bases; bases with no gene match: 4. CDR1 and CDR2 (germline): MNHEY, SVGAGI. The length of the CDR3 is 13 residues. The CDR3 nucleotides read TGTGCCAGCAGCCGCGGGGGTGCAGATACGCAGTATTTT. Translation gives CASSRGGADTQYF.

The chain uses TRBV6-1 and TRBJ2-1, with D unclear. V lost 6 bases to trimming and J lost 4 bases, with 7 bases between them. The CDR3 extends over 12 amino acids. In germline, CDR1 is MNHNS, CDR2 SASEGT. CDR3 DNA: TGTGCCAGCAGCCCCCGTTACAATGAGCAGTTCTTC. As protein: CASSPRYNEQFF.

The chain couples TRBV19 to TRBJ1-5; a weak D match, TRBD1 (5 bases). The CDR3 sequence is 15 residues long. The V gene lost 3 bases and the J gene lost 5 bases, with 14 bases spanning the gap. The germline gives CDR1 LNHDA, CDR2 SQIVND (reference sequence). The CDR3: CASSIPQGKYQPQHF. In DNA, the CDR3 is TGTGCCAGTAGTATCCCCCAGGGAAAGTATCAGCCCCAGCATTTT.

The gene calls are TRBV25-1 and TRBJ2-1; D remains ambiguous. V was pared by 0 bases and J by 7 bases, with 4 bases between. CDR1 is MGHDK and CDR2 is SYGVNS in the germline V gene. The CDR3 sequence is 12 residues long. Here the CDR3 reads CASSEYENEQFF. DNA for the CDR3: TGTGCCAGCAGTGAATATGAGAATGAGCAGTTCTTC.

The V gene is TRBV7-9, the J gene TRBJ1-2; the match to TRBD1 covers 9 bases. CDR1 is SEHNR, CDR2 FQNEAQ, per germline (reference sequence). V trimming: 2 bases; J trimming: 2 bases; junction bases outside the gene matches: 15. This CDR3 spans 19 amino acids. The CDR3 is CASSLSLPRTGALNYGYTF. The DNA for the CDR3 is TGTGCCAGCAGCTTAAGCCTACCGAGGACAGGGGCATTAAACTATGGCTACACCTTC.

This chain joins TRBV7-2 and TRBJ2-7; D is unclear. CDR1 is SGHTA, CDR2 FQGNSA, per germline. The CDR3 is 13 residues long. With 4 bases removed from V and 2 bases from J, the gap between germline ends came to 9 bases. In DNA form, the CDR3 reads TGTGCCAGCAGCTATTACCGGGCCTACGAGCAGTACTTC. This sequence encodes CASSYYRAYEQYF.

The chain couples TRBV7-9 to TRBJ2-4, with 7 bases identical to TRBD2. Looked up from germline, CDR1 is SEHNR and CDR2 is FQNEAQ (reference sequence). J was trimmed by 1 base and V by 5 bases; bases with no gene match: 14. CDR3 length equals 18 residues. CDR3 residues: CASSPPPRLGGAKNIQYF. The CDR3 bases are TGTGCCAGCAGCCCCCCGCCACGCCTCGGGGGGGCCAAAAACATTCAGTACTTC.

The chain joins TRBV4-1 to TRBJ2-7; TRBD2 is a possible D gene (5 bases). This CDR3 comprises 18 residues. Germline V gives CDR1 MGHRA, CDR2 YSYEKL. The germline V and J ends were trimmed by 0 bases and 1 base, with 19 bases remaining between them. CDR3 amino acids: CASSQDPRSIPGSYEQYF. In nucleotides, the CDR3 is TGCGCCAGCAGCCAAGATCCCCGGAGCATACCGGGGTCCTACGAGCAGTACTTC.

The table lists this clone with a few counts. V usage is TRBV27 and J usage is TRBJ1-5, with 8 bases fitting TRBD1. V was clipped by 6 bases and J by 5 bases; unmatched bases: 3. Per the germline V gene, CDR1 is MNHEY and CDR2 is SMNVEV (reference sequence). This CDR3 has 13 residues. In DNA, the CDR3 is TGTGCCAGCAGCTCCAGGGGGCATCAGCCCCAGCATTTT. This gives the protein CASSSRGHQPQHF.

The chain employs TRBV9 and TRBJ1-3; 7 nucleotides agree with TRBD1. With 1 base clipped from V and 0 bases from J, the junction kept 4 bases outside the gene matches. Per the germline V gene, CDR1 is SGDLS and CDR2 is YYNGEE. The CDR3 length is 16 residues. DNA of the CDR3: TGTGCCAGCAGCGTAAGGACAGGACCCTCTGGAAACACCATATATTTT. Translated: CASSVRTGPSGNTIYF.

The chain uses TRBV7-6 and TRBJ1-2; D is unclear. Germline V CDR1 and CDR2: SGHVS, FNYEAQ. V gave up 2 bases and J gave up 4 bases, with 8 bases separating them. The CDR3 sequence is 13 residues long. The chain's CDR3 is CASSLSGSYGYTF. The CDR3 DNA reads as TGTGCCAGCAGCTTATCGGGGAGCTATGGCTACACCTTC.

The CDR3 sequence: CASSEYRASGVAYEQYF. The CDR3 DNA sequence: TGTGCCAGCAGTGAATATCGAGCTAGCGGGGTGGCCTACGAGCAGTACTTC. The V gene is TRBV25-1, the J gene TRBJ2-7, with 9 bases aligning to TRBD2. Trimming removed 0 bases from V and 2 bases from J; junction bases left unmatched: 8. The CDR3 covers 17 residues. Germline CDR1 is MGHDK and CDR2 is SYGVNS.

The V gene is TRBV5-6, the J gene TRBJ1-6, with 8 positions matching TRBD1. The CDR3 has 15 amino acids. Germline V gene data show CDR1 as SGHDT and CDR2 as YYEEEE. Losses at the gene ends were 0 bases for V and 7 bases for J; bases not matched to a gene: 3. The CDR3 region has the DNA TGTGCCAGCAGCTTGGCAGGGGGCAGCAATTCACCCCTCCACTTT. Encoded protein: CASSLAGGSNSPLHF.

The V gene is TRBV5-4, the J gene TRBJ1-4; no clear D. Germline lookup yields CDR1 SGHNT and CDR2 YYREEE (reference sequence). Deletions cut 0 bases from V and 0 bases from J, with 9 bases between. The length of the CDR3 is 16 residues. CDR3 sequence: CASSLAAGATNEKLFF. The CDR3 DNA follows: TGTGCCAGCAGCTTGGCCGCGGGAGCAACTAATGAAAAACTGTTTTTT.